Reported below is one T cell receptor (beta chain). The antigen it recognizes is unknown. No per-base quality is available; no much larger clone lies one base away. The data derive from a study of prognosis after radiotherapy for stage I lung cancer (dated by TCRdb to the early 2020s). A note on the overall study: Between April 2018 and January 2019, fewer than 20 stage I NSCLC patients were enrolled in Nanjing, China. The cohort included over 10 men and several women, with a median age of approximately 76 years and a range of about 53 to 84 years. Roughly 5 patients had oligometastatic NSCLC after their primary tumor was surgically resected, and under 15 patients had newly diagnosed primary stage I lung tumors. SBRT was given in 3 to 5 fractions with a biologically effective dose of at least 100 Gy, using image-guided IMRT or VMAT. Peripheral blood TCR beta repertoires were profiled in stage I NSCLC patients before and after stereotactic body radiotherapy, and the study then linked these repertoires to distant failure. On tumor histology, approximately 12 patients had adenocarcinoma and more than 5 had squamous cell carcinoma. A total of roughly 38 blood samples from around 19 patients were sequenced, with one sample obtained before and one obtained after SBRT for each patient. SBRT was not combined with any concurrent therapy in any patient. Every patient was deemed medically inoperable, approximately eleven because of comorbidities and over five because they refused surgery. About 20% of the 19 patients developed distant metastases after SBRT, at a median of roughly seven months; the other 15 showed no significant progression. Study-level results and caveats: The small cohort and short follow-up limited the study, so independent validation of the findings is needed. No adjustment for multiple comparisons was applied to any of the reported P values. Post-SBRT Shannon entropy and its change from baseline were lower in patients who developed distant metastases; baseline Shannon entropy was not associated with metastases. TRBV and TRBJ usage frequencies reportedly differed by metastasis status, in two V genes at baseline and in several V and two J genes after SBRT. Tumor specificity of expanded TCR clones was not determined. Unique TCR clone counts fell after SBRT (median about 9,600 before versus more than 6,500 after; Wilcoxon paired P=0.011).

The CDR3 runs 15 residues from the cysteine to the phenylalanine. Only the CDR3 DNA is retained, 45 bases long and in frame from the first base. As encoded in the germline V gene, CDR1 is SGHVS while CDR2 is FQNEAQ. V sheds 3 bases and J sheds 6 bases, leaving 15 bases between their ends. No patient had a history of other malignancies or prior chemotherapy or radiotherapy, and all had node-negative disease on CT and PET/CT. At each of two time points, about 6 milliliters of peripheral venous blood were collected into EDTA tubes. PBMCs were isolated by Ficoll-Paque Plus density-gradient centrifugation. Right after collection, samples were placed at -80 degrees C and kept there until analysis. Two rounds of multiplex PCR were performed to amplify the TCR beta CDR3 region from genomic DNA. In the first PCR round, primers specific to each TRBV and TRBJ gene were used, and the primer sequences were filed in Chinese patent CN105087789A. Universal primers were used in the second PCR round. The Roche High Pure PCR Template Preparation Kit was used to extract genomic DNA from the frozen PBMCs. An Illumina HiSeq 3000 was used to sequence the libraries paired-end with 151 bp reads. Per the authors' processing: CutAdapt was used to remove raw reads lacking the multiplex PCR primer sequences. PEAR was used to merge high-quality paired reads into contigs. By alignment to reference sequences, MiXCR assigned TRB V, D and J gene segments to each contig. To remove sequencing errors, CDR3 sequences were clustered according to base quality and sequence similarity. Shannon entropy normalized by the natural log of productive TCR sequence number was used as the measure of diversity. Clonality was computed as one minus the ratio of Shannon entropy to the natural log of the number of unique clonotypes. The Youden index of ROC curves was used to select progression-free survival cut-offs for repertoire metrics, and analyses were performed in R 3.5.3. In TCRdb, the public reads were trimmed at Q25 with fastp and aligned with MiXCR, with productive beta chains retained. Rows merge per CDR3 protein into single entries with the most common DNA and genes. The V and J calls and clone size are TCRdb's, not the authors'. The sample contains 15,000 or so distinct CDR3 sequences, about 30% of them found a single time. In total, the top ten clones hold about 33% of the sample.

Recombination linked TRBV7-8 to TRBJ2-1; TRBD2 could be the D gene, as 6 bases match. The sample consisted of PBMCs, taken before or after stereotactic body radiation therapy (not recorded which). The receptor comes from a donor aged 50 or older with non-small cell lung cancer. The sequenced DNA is TGTGCCAGCAGCTTTCGGGGTACTAGCTCCAATGAGCAGTTCTTC. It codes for CASSFRGTSSNEQFF.